These 8 T cell receptor beta chains were sequenced from one sample in a study of brain T cells in children with intractable seizures. Assay used: immunoSEQ multiplex PCR; TCRdb lists only in-frame clones, some missing. This table holds approximately 330,000 clones, 93% found once. Indicated time point: blood from clinic visit 5 months post-surgery; TSC patient then seizure free. The source was peripheral blood, collected about 5 months after surgery. The receptor set was obtained from a boy younger than two with tuberous sclerosis and intractable seizures.

DNA of the CDR3: TGTGCCAGCTCCCGTGGCCGGCTAGCGGGAAGCACAGATACGCAGTATTTT. It yields the protein CASSRGRLAGSTDTQYF. The chain is built from TRBV2 and TRBJ2-3, with 9 nucleotides matching TRBD2. This CDR3 region has 17 residues. Losses at the gene ends were 8 bases for V and 0 bases for J; bases not matched to a gene: 12. Germline V gives CDR1 SNHLY, CDR2 FYNNEI.

This sequence joins TRBV30 and TRBJ2-7; no definite D call. The V gene lost 2 bases and the J gene lost 7 bases, with 9 bases spanning the gap. Per germline, CDR1 GTSNPN and CDR2 SVGIG (reference sequence). This CDR3 is 11 amino acids long. DNA for the CDR3: TGTGCCTGGAGTCACCTCGGGGAGCAGTACTTC. Amino acids: CAWSHLGEQYF. The complete variable domain, with remaining parts taken from reference TRBV30 and TRBJ2-7, reads SQTIHQWPATLVQPVGSPLSLECTVEGTSNPNLYWYRQAAGRGLQLLFYSVGIGQISSEVPQNLSASRPQDRQFILSSKKLLLSDSGFYLCAWSHLGEQYFGPGTRLTVT.

The V and J genes are TRBV18 and TRBJ1-2; 8 bases fit TRBD1. Trimming at V came to 4 bases and at J to 0 bases, leaving 10 bases not matched to a gene. This CDR3 region has 17 residues. Germline V lookup: CDR1 KGHSH, CDR2 LQKENI. CDR3 sequence (DNA): TGTGCCAGCTCACACGGGACAGGATACCTAGCTAACTATGGCTACACCTTC. It codes for CASSHGTGYLANYGYTF.

The V and J genes are TRBV2 and TRBJ1-4; D is perhaps TRBD1 (6 bases). Germline V gene sequence: CDR1 SNHLY, CDR2 FYNNEI. CDR3 length: 15 residues. The V and J ends lost 5 bases and 7 bases respectively, with 17 bases between them. The CDR3 nucleotides are TGTGCCAGCAGTTCAACAGGGAGAACAAGTGAAAAACTGTTTTTT. Protein product: CASSSTGRTSEKLFF.

The chain employs TRBV18 and TRBJ1-1; perhaps TRBD1 as D (5 bases). The CDR3 loop spans 12 amino acids. Germline V lookup: CDR1 KGHSH, CDR2 LQKENI. Trimming shortened V by 0 bases and J by 11 bases, and 10 bases separated the two germline ends. The CDR3 here is CASSPPSPGAFF. CDR3 in DNA: TGTGCCAGCTCACCACCGAGCCCAGGGGCTTTCTTT.

The chain combines TRBV10-2 with TRBJ1-2, with D perhaps TRBD1 (6 bases). Trimming cost V 6 bases and J 4 bases, with 15 bases left between them. The germline gives CDR1 WSHSY, CDR2 SAAADI. The CDR3 has 14 amino acids. The CDR3, as DNA: TGCGCCAGCAGAGAGAAGGACAGTCTCTATGGCTACACCTTC. Translated: CASREKDSLYGYTF.

This chain joins TRBV30 and TRBJ2-7; possible D gene TRBD1, 8 bases. Germline CDR1 is GTSNPN and CDR2 is SVGIG (reference sequence). This CDR3 is 13 amino acids long. V was trimmed by 4 bases and J by 3 bases, leaving 13 bases between them. CDR3 in amino acids: CAWTSGTGYEQYF. CDR3 bases: TGTGCCTGGACCAGCGGGACAGGCTACGAGCAGTACTTC.

This clone is a singleton in its sample. The chain uses TRBV3-1 (or the pseudogene TRBV3-2) and TRBJ2-7, with D possibly called TRBD1 or TRBD2 (6 bases each). Germline V CDR1 and CDR2: LGHDT, YNNKEL (reference sequence). CDR3 length equals 14 residues. V was trimmed by 0 bases and J by 3 bases, leaving 9 bases between them. The CDR3 DNA follows: TGTGCCAGCAGCCAAGAAGGGGGGCGCTACGAGCAGTACTTC. As protein: CASSQEGGRYEQYF.